This section outlines one T cell receptor beta chain sequence together with its context. Per the original methods: Estimated nucleated cell counts came from reference gene primer amplification. Using immunoSEQ multiplex PCR, the repertoire was profiled, and TCRdb retains in-frame clones only, with some absent. That table gives V, J and clone size, and the DNA gave D and trimming. The table includes approximately 180,000 clones, approximately 89% detected once. The sample belongs to a study of blood T cell repertoires in COVID-19. Background on the study: Some COVID-19 samples were acute and others convalescent; all came from the United States, Italy and Spain. T cells, B-cell-depleted T cells, or PBMCs provided the cDNA or gDNA that served as material.

The CDR3 is made up of 15 amino acids. CDR1 LGHDT and CDR2 YNNKEL come from the germline V gene (reference sequence). V was trimmed by 7 bases and J by 4 bases, leaving 18 bases between them. V usage is TRBV3-1 (or the pseudogene TRBV3-2) and J usage is TRBJ2-3; D may be TRBD2 (6 bases). The sequenced sample consisted of peripheral blood. The TCR sequence derives from a man aged 35 to 55 with active or convalescent COVID-19. CDR3 sequence (DNA): TGTGCCAGCATGGGGAGGAGCGGGCCCTCAGATACGCAGTATTTT. As protein: CASMGRSGPSDTQYF.